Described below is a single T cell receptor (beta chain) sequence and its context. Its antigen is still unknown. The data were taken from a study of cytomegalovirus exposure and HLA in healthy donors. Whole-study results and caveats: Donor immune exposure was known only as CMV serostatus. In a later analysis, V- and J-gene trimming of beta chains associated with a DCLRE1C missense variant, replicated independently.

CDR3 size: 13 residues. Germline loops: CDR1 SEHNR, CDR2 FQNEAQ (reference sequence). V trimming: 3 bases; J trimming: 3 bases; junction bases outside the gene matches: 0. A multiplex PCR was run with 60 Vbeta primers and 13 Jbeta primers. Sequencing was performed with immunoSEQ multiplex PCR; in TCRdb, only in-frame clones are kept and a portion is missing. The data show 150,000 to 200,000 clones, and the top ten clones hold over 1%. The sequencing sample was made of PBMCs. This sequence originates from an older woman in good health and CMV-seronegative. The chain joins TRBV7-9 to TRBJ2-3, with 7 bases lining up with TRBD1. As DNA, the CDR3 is TGTGCCAGCAGCTTGACAGGGACAGATACGCAGTATTTT. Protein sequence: CASSLTGTDTQYF.